A single sample is the source of the 3 T cell receptor beta chains below, sequenced in a study of spatial heterogeneity in lung cancer. The time point: blood at routine non-recurrence follow-up after resection. TCRdb redid the calling of the 5' RACE reads with MiXCR, one entry per CDR3 protein. Of fewer than 25,000 distinct CDR3 sequences in the sample, around 9.7% were seen once. The sequencing here drew on PBMCs, taken at follow-up. The receptors originated from a male donor with early-stage non-small cell lung cancer.

The CDR3 sequence: CSARPDRQNSPLHF. As DNA, the CDR3 is TGCAGTGCTAGACCGGACAGACAAAATTCACCCCTCCACTTT. This chain joins TRBV20-1 and TRBJ1-6, with a tentative D call TRBD1 (6 bases). Germline-derived CDR1 and CDR2 are DFQATT and SNEGSKA (reference sequence). The CDR3 contains 14 residues. The germline V and J ends were trimmed by 2 bases and 7 bases, with 12 bases remaining between them.

The chain's CDR3 is CSASGSGEAKNIQYF. Here the CDR3 DNA reads TGCAGTGCTAGTGGTAGCGGGGAGGCCAAAAACATTCAGTACTTC. This chain links TRBV20-1 with TRBJ2-4; the match to TRBD2 covers 8 bases. The germline V gene encodes CDR1 DFQATT and CDR2 SNEGSKA (reference sequence). This CDR3 is 15 amino acids long. V dropped 3 bases and J dropped 1; count of bases not matched to a gene: 5.

A few counts support this clonotype. The J gene is TRBJ2-2, the V gene TRBV6-5; 9 bases line up with TRBD2. Germline V CDR1 and CDR2: MNHEY, SVGAGI. The CDR3 has 15 residues. The ends lost 2 bases at V and 6 bases at J; junction bases unmatched: 4. CDR3 region: CASSYAGGSAGELFF. The CDR3 DNA sequence: TGTGCCAGCAGTTACGCGGGGGGGTCTGCCGGGGAGCTGTTTTTT.